The source of this T cell receptor beta chain is a study of T cell repertoires in cytomegalovirus infection. At the level of the study: CMV infection and matching HLA type were both indicated by public TCR beta signatures. Overall study results and limits: Carriage of CMV together with the relevant HLA was identifiable through cumulative public TCR beta family frequency. CMV-specific TCR beta clonotypes restricted by HLA-C dominated the ex vivo response.

Worth noting for this clonotype: The antigen is not known.

MiXCR was run by TCRdb on the reads, yielding one entry per CDR3 protein. The table lists about 330,000 distinct CDR3 sequences, about 34% of them singletons, with roughly 13% in the top ten. CDR3 length: 15 amino acids. V lost 5 bases to trimming and J lost 1 base, with 12 bases between them. Germline V gene sequence: CDR1 LNHDA, CDR2 SQIVND (reference sequence). The chain has TRBV19 and TRBJ1-5, with D uncertain. The input for sequencing was cultured PBMCs, taken from culture after CMV antigen stimulation. The receptor comes from a human donor in good health (CMV status not recorded). Some clones in this sample may be carry-over from other donors' samples. CDR3 nucleotide sequence: TGTGCCAGTAGTCGAGAGGTTAGGAGCAATCAGCCCCAGCATTTT. Amino acid sequence: CASSREVRSNQPQHF.